The T cell receptor beta chain under discussion was sequenced for a study of early T cells in non-severe SARS-CoV-2 infection. In the study overall: Sequencing targeted bulk RNA from unsorted whole blood, leaving chains unpaired. Study-wide findings and caveats: Clonotype matching in VDJdb favored anti-spike CD8 responses and did not capture private and CD4 specificities.

Unique molecular identifier tags were affixed to discrete cDNA molecules. TCRdb independently ran MiXCR on the 5' RACE reads; one entry per CDR3 protein. This sample has over 55,000 distinct CDR3 sequences, with roughly 8.4% found just once. This clonotype occurred a few times. Its specificity is unknown. The source material was whole blood. This receptor was obtained from an adult who was a healthcare worker with PCR-confirmed SARS-CoV-2 infection or an uninfected control (not recorded which).

CDR3 loop: CASRKANTGELFF. In DNA, the CDR3 is TGTGCCAGCCGAAAAGCTAACACCGGGGAGCTGTTTTTT. The V call is TRBV19, the J call TRBJ2-2; D not certain. Trimming stripped 9 bases from V and 2 bases from J, with 10 bases between. The CDR3 has 13 amino acids. Germline V CDR1 and CDR2: LNHDA, SQIVND (reference sequence).